This T cell receptor (beta chain) was observed in a study of T cell responses to AZD1222 COVID-19 vaccine. The wider study: Analysis merged second doses at about 4 or about 12 weeks. Study results and limitations: The breadth and depth of Spike-specific TCRs increased once two AZD1222 doses had been given. CD4 TCRs covered the whole spike, strongest at regions 160-218 and 743-854.

Trimming cost V 4 bases and J 3 bases, with 6 bases left between them. CDR1 is MRHNA and CDR2 is SNTAGT in the germline V gene. This CDR3 region has 13 residues. Clones were read by immunoSEQ multiplex PCR, and TCRdb kept only the in-frame ones, dropping some. The profile covers 77,000 or so clones, with around 88% appearing a single time and around 19% taken by the ten largest. This clone came up once. Its antigen is not identified. Other DNA sequences in the same sample also yield this CDR3. The sample was peripheral blood, taken on day 0 of AZD1222 vaccination. The receptor was isolated from an adult in good health. The chain couples TRBV6-4 to TRBJ2-2; D might be TRBD1 (6 bases). The CDR3 here is CASSAGDTGELFF. The CDR3 coding sequence is TGTGCCAGCAGTGCAGGGGACACCGGGGAGCTGTTTTTT.